This entry features one T cell receptor (beta chain) sequence. Antigen unknown. Germline V gives CDR1 SQVTM, CDR2 ANQGSEA. The V gene end was trimmed by 5 bases and the J gene end by 1 base; junction bases not matched to a gene: 8. CDR3 length: 14 residues. The draw of peripheral blood yielded ten milliliters from each donor. The entry originates in a study of blood T cells in healthy people across ages. Findings of the study overall: Roughly linearly, TCR beta diversity per million T cells fell as age increased. Unsorted PBMCs blocked a conclusive comparison of naive and antigen-experienced cells. Compared with aged donors, long-lived donors showed fewer expanded clones, suggesting selection.

A second PCR, run for roughly 7 to 12 cycles, used a sample-barcoded 5' primer plus a J-beta primer mix. In TCRdb, the 5' RACE reads were re-called with MiXCR into one record per CDR3 protein. Among roughly 700,000 distinct CDR3 sequences, 45% to 50% were seen once, and the ten largest hold around 32%. The chain joins TRBV29-1 to TRBJ2-7; 7 bases align to TRBD1. Source material: blood. This clonotype was obtained from a woman aged 55-70 years in good health. CDR3 loop: CSVLETGNSYEQYF. Written as DNA, the CDR3 is TGCAGCGTTCTGGAGACAGGGAATTCCTACGAGCAGTACTTC.